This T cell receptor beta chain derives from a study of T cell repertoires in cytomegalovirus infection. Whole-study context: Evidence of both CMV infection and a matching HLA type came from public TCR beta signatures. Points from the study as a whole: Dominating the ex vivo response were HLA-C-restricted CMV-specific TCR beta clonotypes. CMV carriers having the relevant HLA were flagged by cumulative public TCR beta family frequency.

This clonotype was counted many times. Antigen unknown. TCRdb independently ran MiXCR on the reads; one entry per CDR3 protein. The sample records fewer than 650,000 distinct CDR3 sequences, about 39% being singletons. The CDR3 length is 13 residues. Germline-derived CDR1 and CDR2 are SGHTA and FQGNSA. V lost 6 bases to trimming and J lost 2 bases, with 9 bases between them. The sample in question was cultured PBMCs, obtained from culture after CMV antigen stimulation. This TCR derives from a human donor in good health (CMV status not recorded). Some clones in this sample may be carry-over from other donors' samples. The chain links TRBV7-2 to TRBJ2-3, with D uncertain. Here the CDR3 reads CASRPRPTDTQYF. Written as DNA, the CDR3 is TGTGCCAGCAGACCCCGACCCACAGATACGCAGTATTTT.